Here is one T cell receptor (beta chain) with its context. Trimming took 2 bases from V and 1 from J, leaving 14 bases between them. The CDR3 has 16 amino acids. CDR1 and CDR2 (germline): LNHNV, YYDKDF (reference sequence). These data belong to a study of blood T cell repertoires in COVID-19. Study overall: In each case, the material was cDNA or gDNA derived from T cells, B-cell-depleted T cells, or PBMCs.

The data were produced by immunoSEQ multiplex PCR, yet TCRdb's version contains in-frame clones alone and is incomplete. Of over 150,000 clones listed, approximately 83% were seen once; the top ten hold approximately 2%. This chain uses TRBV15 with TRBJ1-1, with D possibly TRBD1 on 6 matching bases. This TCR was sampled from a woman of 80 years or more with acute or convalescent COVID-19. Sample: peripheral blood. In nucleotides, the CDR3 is TGTGCCACCAGCAGATTCCAGGGGTCTGGGAACACTGAAGCTTTCTTT. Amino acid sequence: CATSRFQGSGNTEAFF.